The clone carrying this TCR beta chain was observed a handful of times. The entry originates in a study of T cell changes during pregnancy in multiple sclerosis. This CDR3 is 15 amino acids long. From germline, CDR1 is MNHEY and CDR2 SMNVEV (reference sequence). Trimming removed 4 bases from V and 9 bases from J; junction bases left unmatched: 10. Sequenced by immunoSEQ multiplex PCR; TCRdb stores in-frame clones only, minus some. Of roughly 57,000 clones in the sample, approximately 94% were seen once. The chain uses TRBV27 and TRBJ2-1, with 9 nucleotides matching TRBD1. The source material was CD8+ T cells from peripheral blood mononuclear cells, sampled after pregnancy. This TCR was sampled from a female donor with multiple sclerosis, enrolled in a pregnancy study. The DNA of the CDR3 is TGTGCCAGCAGTTCCCCCGGGACAGGGCGGATTGAGCAGTTCTTC. This sequence encodes CASSSPGTGRIEQFF.